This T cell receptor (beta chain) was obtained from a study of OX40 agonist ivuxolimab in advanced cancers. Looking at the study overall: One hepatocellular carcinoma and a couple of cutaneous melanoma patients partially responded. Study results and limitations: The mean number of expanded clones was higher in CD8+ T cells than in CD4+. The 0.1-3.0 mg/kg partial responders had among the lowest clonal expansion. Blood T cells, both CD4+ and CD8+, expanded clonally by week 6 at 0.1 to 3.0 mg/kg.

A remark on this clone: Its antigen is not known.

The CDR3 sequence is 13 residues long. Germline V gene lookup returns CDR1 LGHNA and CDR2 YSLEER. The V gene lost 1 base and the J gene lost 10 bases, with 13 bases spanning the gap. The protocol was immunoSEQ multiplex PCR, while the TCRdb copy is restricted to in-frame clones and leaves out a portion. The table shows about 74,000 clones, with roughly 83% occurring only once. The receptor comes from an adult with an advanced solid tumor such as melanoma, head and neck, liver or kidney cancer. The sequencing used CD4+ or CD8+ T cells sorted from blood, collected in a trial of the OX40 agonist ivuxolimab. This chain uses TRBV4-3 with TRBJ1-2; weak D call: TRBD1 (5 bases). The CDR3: CASSQAEDRDYTF. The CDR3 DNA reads TGCGCCAGCAGCCAAGCCGAAGACAGAGACTACACCTTC.